This T cell receptor (beta chain) was captured by sequencing in a study of OX40 agonist ivuxolimab in advanced cancers. General observations from the study: Dose levels from 0.1 to 3.0 mg/kg saw CD4+ and CD8+ blood T cells expand clonally by week 6.

This clone has more than one count but fewer than ten. Its antigen is undetermined. Germline assignment: CDR1 MDHEN and CDR2 SYDVKM. The CDR3 totals 16 residues. V dropped 5 bases and J dropped 4; count of bases not matched to a gene: 12. Here immunoSEQ multiplex PCR was the method, and the copy in TCRdb shows in-frame clones only, minus some. The data show approximately 50,000 clones, 84% seen once. The chain has TRBV28 and TRBJ1-1; 8 bases align to TRBD1. The input for sequencing was CD4+ or CD8+ T cells sorted from blood, taken in a trial of the OX40 agonist ivuxolimab. The clonotype comes from an adult with an advanced solid tumor such as melanoma, head and neck, liver or kidney cancer. This CDR3 reads CASSPFWTGRVTEAFF. CDR3 DNA: TGTGCCAGCAGTCCTTTTTGGACAGGGCGGGTCACTGAAGCTTTCTTT.